This is a list of T cell receptor beta chains from one sample in a study of cytomegalovirus exposure and HLA in healthy donors. Using immunoSEQ multiplex PCR, the repertoire was profiled, and TCRdb retains in-frame clones only, with some absent. The table includes 200,000 or so clones, about 80% detected once. Source material: PBMCs. These receptors originate from a girl aged 5-17 years in good health and CMV-seronegative. Both conserved end residues are part of each CDR3. The D gene is left open where the match is weak. Size is stated for part of the rows, as once, few or many counts, or as a class when the clone is expanded.

abundance	j_gene	v_gene	d_gene	CDR3nt	CDR3aa
-	TRBJ2-7	TRBV25-1	TRBD2	TGTGCCAGCAGTGAATATACTAGCGGGGTCAGCTCCTACGAGCAGTACTTC	CASSEYTSGVSSYEQYF
-	TRBJ1-1	TRBV28	-	TGTGCCAGCAGTTTATTTCGGGGGGGTGAAGCTTTCTTT	CASSLFRGGEAFF
-	TRBJ1-1	TRBV5-1	TRBD1	TGCGCCAGCAGCGCCGGACAGGGCCTGAACACTGAAGCTTTCTTT	CASSAGQGLNTEAFF
few	TRBJ2-7	TRBV5-4	TRBD1	TGTGCCAGCAGCTTCCGGGACAGCCTCTACGAGCAGTACTTC	CASSFRDSLYEQYF
-	TRBJ1-2	TRBV9	-	TGTGCCAGCAGCGTAGATGTAGCGAGGGGCTACACCTTC	CASSVDVARGYTF
few	TRBJ1-1	TRBV7-9	-	TGTGCCAGCAGCTCTTCAGGGGATGGCAGTGAAGCTTTCTTT	CASSSSGDGSEAFF
-	TRBJ2-1	TRBV5-6	TRBD2	TGTGCCAGCAGCTATCCCCGGAGGCTAGCGGGGGGCAATGAGCAGTTCTTC	CASSYPRRLAGGNEQFF
-	TRBJ1-1	TRBV9	-	TGTGCCAGCAGCGTAACCTTCGCGGAGAACACTGAAGCTTTCTTT	CASSVTFAENTEAFF
-	TRBJ1-2	TRBV7-2	-	TGTGCCAGCAGCCCAGACAGGAACTATGGCTACACCTTC	CASSPDRNYGYTF
-	TRBJ2-7	TRBV2	TRBD2	TGTGCCAGCCGATCTAGCGGGGGGACCTCCTACGAGCAGTACTTC	CASRSSGGTSYEQYF
-	TRBJ1-1	TRBV7-9	-	TGTGCCCTGGGGAAACAGGGATTGAACACTGAAGCTTTCTTT	CALGKQGLNTEAFF
-	TRBJ1-3	TRBV11-3	TRBD1	TGTGCCAGCAGCCCGGGACAGGGAATCTCTGGAAACACCATATATTTT	CASSPGQGISGNTIYF
-	TRBJ2-7	TRBV7-6	TRBD2	TGTGCCAGCAGCTTAACTAGCGGCGGCGCCTACGAGCAGTACTTC	CASSLTSGGAYEQYF
-	TRBJ2-7	TRBV27	-	TGTGCCAGCAGTATTAGCAGGGTCCACGAGCAGTACTTC	CASSISRVHEQYF
-	TRBJ2-7	TRBV4-2	TRBD1	TGTGCCAGCAGCCTCGGACAGGGCTACGAGCAGTACTTC	CASSLGQGYEQYF
-	TRBJ1-2	TRBV19	TRBD1	TGTGCCAGTAGTTGGGGACAGGGGGCGCTTGGCTACACCTTC	CASSWGQGALGYTF
-	TRBJ2-1	TRBV19	-	TGTGCCAGTAGTACCCGGGACTTCCTTTTCGGTGAGCAGTTCTTC	CASSTRDFLFGEQFF
few	TRBJ1-1	TRBV10-3	TRBD1	TGTGCCATCAGTGCTATAGGACAGGGGAACACTGAAGCTTTCTTT	CAISAIGQGNTEAFF
-	TRBJ2-5	TRBV5-1	-	TGCGCCAGCAGGTATGAGACATATCAAGAGACCCAGTACTTC	CASRYETYQETQYF
-	TRBJ1-1	TRBV7-9	TRBD1	TGTTCCAGCAGCTTAGCGTATGACAGGGGGAACACTGAAGCTTTCTTT	CSSSLAYDRGNTEAFF
-	TRBJ2-5	TRBV7-2	-	TGTGCCAGCAGCTTAGCGTCGACCGGGGGTTGGGAGACCCAGTACTTC	CASSLASTGGWETQYF
-	TRBJ1-2	TRBV7-2	-	TGTGCCAGCAGCTTAGATCCAGGGTATGATCATGGCTACACCTTC	CASSLDPGYDHGYTF
-	TRBJ2-2	TRBV11-2	-	TGTGCCAGCAGCTTAGCCCTCTCCCGAGGCACCGGGGAGCTGTTTTTT	CASSLALSRGTGELFF
-	TRBJ2-1	TRBV28	TRBD2	TGTGCCAGCAAACCGGGGGGGGGTTTCTCCTACAATGAGCAGTTCTTC	CASKPGGGFSYNEQFF
-	TRBJ1-5	TRBV9	-	TGTGCCAGCAGCACTACAGGGACATTTCAGCCCCAGCATTTT	CASSTTGTFQPQHF
-	TRBJ2-3	TRBV5-5	-	TGTGCCAGCAGCTTGGTTGTGCTGGGCGCAGATACGCAGTATTTT	CASSLVVLGADTQYF
-	TRBJ2-4	TRBV6-6	-	TGTGCCAGCAGTTACTCAGGCGGGCCCGTCGACATTCAGTACTTC	CASSYSGGPVDIQYF
-	TRBJ2-2	TRBV7-9	-	TGTGCCAGCAGCTTAGCATCCCGTTACACCGGGGAGCTGTTTTTT	CASSLASRYTGELFF
-	TRBJ1-5	TRBV28	-	TGTGCCAGCAGTTTCCCGGTGGGCCAGAATCAGCCCCAGCATTTT	CASSFPVGQNQPQHF
-	TRBJ2-7	TRBV19	TRBD1	TGTGCCAGTAGTACTAGGGGGCGCAACTCCTACGAGCAGTACTTC	CASSTRGRNSYEQYF
-	TRBJ1-3	TRBV2	-	TGTGCCAGCAGTCTCGACTTCCGGTCTGGAAACACCATATATTTT	CASSLDFRSGNTIYF
-	TRBJ1-1	TRBV9	TRBD1	TGTGCCAGCGGGGAGGGGGACAGGGCGGCTGAAGCTTTCTTT	CASGEGDRAAEAFF
few	TRBJ2-3	TRBV5-6	TRBD2	TGTGCCAGCAGCAAACTAGCGGGTTGGGATACGCAGTATTTT	CASSKLAGWDTQYF
-	TRBJ1-1	TRBV18	-	TGTGCCAGCTCACCACAGGACAAGAACACTGAAGCTTTCTTT	CASSPQDKNTEAFF
-	TRBJ1-2	TRBV25-1	-	TGTGCCAGCAGCCGAACGGGGGGGCAATATGGCTACACCTTC	CASSRTGGQYGYTF
few	TRBJ1-3	TRBV4-1	-	TGCGCCAGCAGCCAACACGCGACAGTTACTGGAAACACCATATATTTT	CASSQHATVTGNTIYF
-	TRBJ1-2	TRBV14	TRBD1	TGTGCCAGCAGCCAAATCCCCCGGACAGGGGATGGCTACACCTTC	CASSQIPRTGDGYTF
-	TRBJ1-3	TRBV11-2	-	TGTGCCAGCAGCCCCCAGGTTTCTGGAAACACCATATATTTT	CASSPQVSGNTIYF
-	TRBJ1-5	TRBV5-1	TRBD1	TGCGCCAGCAGCATAGGGACAGGGAGAAATCAGCCCCAGCATTTT	CASSIGTGRNQPQHF
-	TRBJ1-1	TRBV9	-	TGTGCCAGCAGCGTGTCGGGGGGCACTGAAGCTTTCTTT	CASSVSGGTEAFF
few	TRBJ2-1	TRBV6-4	TRBD2	TGTGCCAGCAGTGTCTCTAGCGGGAGTGGCAATGAGCAGTTCTTC	CASSVSSGSGNEQFF
few	TRBJ2-1	TRBV11-2	-	TGTGCCAGCAGCCCAATAGCGGAAGCGGATGAGCAGTTCTTC	CASSPIAEADEQFF
-	TRBJ2-1	TRBV28	-	TGTGCCAGCAGTTTCAGGGAAGGCAATGAGCAGTTCTTC	CASSFREGNEQFF
-	TRBJ2-3	TRBV9	TRBD2	TGTGCCAGCAGCGTAGATCGTCCGGGGGGGCCGACAGATACGCAGTATTTT	CASSVDRPGGPTDTQYF
-	TRBJ2-1	TRBV9	-	TGTGCCAGCAGCGTAGATCGGCGCGGGACCTACAATGAGCAGTTCTTC	CASSVDRRGTYNEQFF
-	TRBJ2-3	TRBV2	TRBD2	TGTGCCAGCAGTGATAGCGGGTTCGGCACAGATACGCAGTATTTT	CASSDSGFGTDTQYF
-	TRBJ1-2	TRBV29-1	-	TGCAGCTCTTCCGGGGGGGATGGCTACACCTTC	CSSSGGDGYTF
-	TRBJ2-6	TRBV19	-	TGTGCCAGCACTCTGCTGCGCCCTGGGGCCAACGTCCTGACTTTC	CASTLLRPGANVLTF
-	TRBJ2-7	TRBV28	TRBD2	TGTGCCAGCAGTTTTAGGACTAGCGGCCGCTACGAGCAGTACTTC	CASSFRTSGRYEQYF
-	TRBJ1-6	TRBV6-1	-	TGTGCCAGCAGTGAAGTGAGTTCACCCCTCCACTTT	CASSEVSSPLHF
few	TRBJ1-1	TRBV4-1	-	TGCGCCAGCAGCCAAACCCCAGGGATTCGTGCTTTCTTT	CASSQTPGIRAFF
once	TRBJ1-3	TRBV21-1	-	TGTGCCAGCAGCACAACCTTTACTTTCTCTGGAAACACCATATATTTT	CASSTTFTFSGNTIYF
few	TRBJ1-1	TRBV9	-	TGTGCCAGCAGCGTAGAGATCGTGGGGGGTGAAGCTTTCTTT	CASSVEIVGGEAFF
-	TRBJ2-7	TRBV5-4	-	TGTGCCAGCAGCTTCCGGGGTAACTACGAGCAGTACTTC	CASSFRGNYEQYF
-	TRBJ2-5	TRBV7-9	-	TGTGCCAGCAGCTTAGAGCTCTCCCGGGACTGGCATGGGACCCAGTACTTC	CASSLELSRDWHGTQYF
-	TRBJ1-5	TRBV7-9	-	TGTGCCAGCAGCTTAGCAGGGGCCGACAGTCAGCCCCAGCATTTT	CASSLAGADSQPQHF
-	TRBJ1-2	TRBV5-5	-	TGTGCCAGCAGCTTGGCAGGGGTTGCTAACTATGGCTACACCTTC	CASSLAGVANYGYTF
-	TRBJ1-3	TRBV6-1	-	TGTGCCAGCAGTGGGTCCAGGGGCTCCACCATATATTTT	CASSGSRGSTIYF
-	TRBJ1-1	TRBV7-3	TRBD1	TGTGCCAGTGCACGGGACAGCATGAACACTGAAGCTTTCTTT	CASARDSMNTEAFF